This entry lists 32 T cell receptor beta chains sequenced from one sample in a study of T cell responses to AZD1222 COVID-19 vaccine. The assay was immunoSEQ multiplex PCR, and TCRdb's table has in-frame clones only and misses some. Here the sample spans roughly 200,000 clones, roughly 90% being singletons. Sequenced here: peripheral blood, sampled 28 days after the second AZD1222 dose. The receptors derive from an adult who received the AZD1222 COVID-19 vaccine.

The chain carries TRBV14 and TRBJ2-3; the match to TRBD2 covers 9 bases. The CDR3 sequence is 15 residues long. The ends lost 4 bases at V and 4 bases at J; junction bases unmatched: 6. Germline CDR1 SGHDN, CDR2 FVKESK. The CDR3 DNA is TGTGCCAGCAGCCTCGGACTAGCGAGTCCAGATACGCAGTATTTT. The encoded protein is CASSLGLASPDTQYF.

This clone has a single count. This chain uses TRBV9 with TRBJ1-2; D is uncertain. The CDR3 length is 14 residues. The germline V gene encodes CDR1 SGDLS and CDR2 YYNGEE. V was trimmed by 4 bases and J by 0 bases, leaving 10 bases between them. The CDR3 nucleotides are TGTGCCAGCAGCAACCGGGGTCCTAACTATGGCTACACCTTC. Residues: CASSNRGPNYGYTF. The full variable domain, its missing parts supplied by reference TRBV9 and TRBJ1-2, is DSGVTQTPKHLITATGQRVTLRCSPRSGDLSVYWYQQSLDQGLQFLIQYYNGEERAKGNILERFSAQQFPDLHSELNLSSLELGDSALYFCASSNRGPNYGYTFGSGTRLTVV.

This chain uses TRBV14 with TRBJ2-1; 13 nucleotides match TRBD2. The CDR3 covers 16 residues. V gave up 3 bases and J gave up 4 bases; unmatched junction bases: 3. The germline V gene encodes CDR1 SGHDN and CDR2 FVKESK. The CDR3 is CASSHGLAGDYNEQFF. CDR3 DNA sequence: TGTGCCAGCAGCCACGGACTAGCGGGAGATTACAATGAGCAGTTCTTC.

V is TRBV28 and J is TRBJ1-4; 10 nucleotides match TRBD1. J gave up 6 bases and V 3 bases, and 10 bases lay outside the gene matches. This CDR3 is built from 17 residues. The germline CDR1 and CDR2 sequences are MDHEN and SYDVKM. CDR3 DNA sequence: TGTGCCAGCAGTTTTCCCACCCCCGGGACAGGGGATGAAAAACTGTTTTTT. As protein: CASSFPTPGTGDEKLFF.

The CDR3 sequence: CASSQAISNQPQHF. DNA of the CDR3: TGTGCCAGCAGCCAGGCGATTAGCAATCAGCCCCAGCATTTT. The chain recombines TRBV6-2 or TRBV6-3 with TRBJ1-5; no clear D. Looked up from germline, CDR1 is MNHEY and CDR2 is SVGEGT. Trimming stripped 6 bases from V and 0 bases from J, with 9 bases between. This CDR3 contains 14 residues.

The chain combines TRBV24-1 with TRBJ2-1, with 11 bases lining up with TRBD2. The CDR3 runs 16 residues. Germline lookup yields CDR1 KGHDR and CDR2 SFDVKD. V was pared by 5 bases and J by 8 bases, with 10 bases of the junction left unmatched. The CDR3, as DNA: TGTGCCACCAGTGCTCTACTAGCGGGAGAGGGTTATGAGCAGTTCTTC. Translation gives CATSALLAGEGYEQFF.

The chain is built from TRBV6-5 and TRBJ2-7; D gene ambiguous. CDR1 is MNHEY and CDR2 is SVGAGI in the germline V gene. Trimming shortened V by 7 bases and J by 3 bases, and 4 bases separated the two germline ends. This CDR3 has 10 amino acids. This chain's CDR3 is CASTSYEQYF. CDR3 coding DNA: TGTGCCAGCACCAGCTACGAGCAGTACTTC.

The CDR3, as DNA: TGTGCCAGTAGTCTGACAGGTGTCTCCTACAATGAGCAGTTCTTC. Protein sequence: CASSLTGVSYNEQFF. The gene calls are TRBV19 and TRBJ2-1; maybe TRBD1 (6 bases). The CDR3 loop spans 15 amino acids. Per germline, CDR1 LNHDA and CDR2 SQIVND (reference sequence). V gave up 5 bases and J gave up 0 bases, with 11 bases separating them.

The chain has TRBV15 and TRBJ2-2; no reliable D call. From germline, CDR1 is LNHNV and CDR2 YYDKDF (reference sequence). The CDR3 has 13 residues. V was pared by 4 bases and J by 3 bases, with 6 bases between. In DNA form, the CDR3 reads TGTGCCACCAGCATACCCTACACCGGGGAGCTGTTTTTT. Protein: CATSIPYTGELFF.

The genes are TRBV3-1 (or the pseudogene TRBV3-2) and TRBJ1-1; no firm D call. There are 15 residues in the CDR3. V was cut by 4 bases and J by 4 bases, with 16 bases left in between. Germline V gene data show CDR1 as LGHDT and CDR2 as YNNKEL (reference sequence). This CDR3 is CASSLHPAGFTEAFF. Here the CDR3 DNA reads TGTGCCAGCAGCCTCCACCCCGCAGGTTTCACTGAAGCTTTCTTT.

V gene TRBV6-2 or TRBV6-3 combines with J gene TRBJ2-7; the match to TRBD2 covers 8 bases. This CDR3 has 16 amino acids. Per the germline V gene, CDR1 is MNHEY and CDR2 is SVGEGT. J was trimmed by 2 bases and V by 5 bases; bases with no gene match: 11. For the CDR3, the DNA is TGTGCCAGCAGTATAACCCTCGGACTAGCTACCTACGAGCAGTACTTC. This translates into CASSITLGLATYEQYF.

This clone was counted a single time. The V gene is TRBV27, the J gene TRBJ2-1; no reliable D call. The CDR3 length is 13 residues. The germline V gene encodes CDR1 MNHEY and CDR2 SMNVEV (reference sequence). V lost 5 bases to trimming and J lost 5 bases, with 10 bases between them. DNA of the CDR3: TGTGCCAGCAGTGCTTCGTCAGACAATGAGCAGTTCTTC. Translation: CASSASSDNEQFF.

This sequence joins TRBV18 and TRBJ2-1, with D perhaps TRBD1 or TRBD2 (6 bases each). This CDR3 is 13 amino acids long. V was trimmed by 1 base and J by 10 bases, leaving 11 bases between them. Germline CDR1 and CDR2: KGHSH and LQKENI. CDR3 DNA sequence: TGTGCCAGCTCACCACAGGGGGGAGGCGAGCAGTTCTTC. Its translation: CASSPQGGGEQFF.

The chain uses TRBV21-1 and TRBJ2-5. TRBV21-1 is termed a pseudogene. This CDR3 is built from 10 residues. In nucleotides, the CDR3 is TGTGCCAGCAGCAAAGAGGTCCCTTACTTC. Translating gives CASSKEVPYF.

In its sample, this clone was seen once. This rearrangement joins TRBV19 to TRBJ1-6; 7 bases fit TRBD1. Germline values: CDR1 LNHDA, CDR2 SQIVND (reference sequence). The CDR3 is 15 amino acids. With 3 bases clipped from V and 5 bases from J, the junction kept 4 bases outside the gene matches. The DNA for the CDR3 is TGTGCCAGTAGTATCTCGACAGGGAATAATTCACCCCTCCACTTT. Translating gives CASSISTGNNSPLHF.

The V gene is TRBV28, the J gene TRBJ2-1; TRBD2 is a possible D gene (5 bases). The germline CDR1 and CDR2 sequences are MDHEN and SYDVKM. The CDR3 runs 15 residues. V lost 2 bases and J lost 0, with 8 bases in between. DNA for the CDR3: TGTGCCAGCAGTTTACTAGCAGGCTCCTACAATGAGCAGTTCTTC. This sequence encodes CASSLLAGSYNEQFF.

This clone was counted a single time. The chain employs TRBV6-5 and TRBJ1-2; 7 nucleotides agree with TRBD1. The V segment lost 2 bases and the J segment 8 bases; nucleotides outside the gene matches: 14. The CDR3 spans 16 residues. CDR1 and CDR2 from the germline V gene are MNHEY and SVGAGI. The DNA for the CDR3 is TGTGCCAGCAGTTACCGGCGCCCAGGGGGGCTTAGCGGCTACACCTTC. It yields the protein CASSYRRPGGLSGYTF.

The chain links TRBV5-1 to TRBJ1-4, with D perhaps TRBD1 (5 bases). The CDR3 loop spans 16 amino acids. The V gene's germline CDR1 is SGHRS and CDR2 YFSETQ. V lost 0 bases to trimming and J lost 4 bases, with 13 bases between them. Here the CDR3 reads CASSLEGGTSNEKLFF. The CDR3 DNA reads TGCGCCAGCAGCTTGGAGGGAGGGACCAGTAATGAAAAACTGTTTTTT. Filled out from reference TRBV5-1 and TRBJ1-4, the complete variable domain reads KAGVTQTPRYLIKTRGQQVTLSCSPISGHRSVSWYQQTPGQGLQFLFEYFSETQRNKGNFPGRFSGRQFSNSRSEMNVSTLELGDSALYLCASSLEGGTSNEKLFFGSGTQLSVL.

The chain has TRBV19 and TRBJ1-4, with D perhaps matching TRBD1 (5 bases). Trimming shortened V by 5 bases and J by 3 bases, and 13 bases separated the two germline ends. The length of the CDR3 is 15 residues. Germline V gene lookup returns CDR1 LNHDA and CDR2 SQIVND (reference sequence). CDR3 region: CASSDQGDPNEKLFF. The CDR3 DNA sequence: TGTGCCAGTAGTGATCAGGGAGATCCTAATGAAAAACTGTTTTTT.

CDR3 residues: CSVSPSTDTQYF. The CDR3 bases are TGCAGCGTAAGCCCCAGCACAGATACGCAGTATTTT. The V and J genes are TRBV29-1 and TRBJ2-3; D not resolved. CDR3 length: 12 residues. The germline V and J ends were trimmed by 6 bases and 0 bases, with 7 bases remaining between them. Germline values: CDR1 SQVTM, CDR2 ANQGSEA.

The rearrangement joins TRBV4-1 to TRBJ1-5; weak D call: TRBD1 (5 bases). Germline V lookup: CDR1 MGHRA, CDR2 YSYEKL. The CDR3 has 18 amino acids. Trimming cost V 0 bases and J 7 bases, with 22 bases left between them. The CDR3: CASSQDRGSQAEGQPQHF. In nucleotides, the CDR3 is TGCGCCAGCAGCCAAGATCGCGGGAGCCAGGCTGAGGGGCAGCCCCAGCATTTT.

The rearrangement links TRBV30 to TRBJ2-7; no clear D. In germline, CDR1 is GTSNPN, CDR2 SVGIG (reference sequence). This CDR3 is 11 amino acids long. V was trimmed by 3 bases and J by 6 bases, leaving 9 bases between them. The CDR3 coding sequence is TGTGCCTGGAGCGCCGATTCCGAGCAGTACTTC. It translates to CAWSADSEQYF.

The CDR3 nucleotides are TGTGCCTGGAGTCTTCCCCGCCAATCACCCCTCCACTTT. Residues: CAWSLPRQSPLHF. The chain is built from TRBV30 and TRBJ1-6, with D uncertain. V shed 2 bases and J shed 10 bases, with 12 bases lying between them. Germline CDR1 reads GTSNPN; CDR2 reads SVGIG (reference sequence). The CDR3 has 13 amino acids.

The CDR3 loop reads CSVDFRRDEQFF. CDR3 DNA sequence: TGCAGCGTTGACTTCCGGCGCGATGAGCAGTTCTTC. The V call is TRBV29-1, the J call TRBJ2-1; D is ambiguous. CDR3 length equals 12 residues. From germline, CDR1 is SQVTM and CDR2 ANQGSEA. The V gene lost 3 bases and the J gene lost 8 bases, with 11 bases spanning the gap.

The chain has TRBV4-1 and TRBJ1-6; D is uncertain. This CDR3 contains 13 residues. Germline loops: CDR1 MGHRA, CDR2 YSYEKL. V lost 1 base, J lost 8 bases, and 6 bases lay in between. CDR3 amino acids: CASSQAGDSPLHF. The CDR3 DNA sequence: TGCGCCAGCAGCCAAGCTGGGGATTCACCCCTCCACTTT.

J is TRBJ1-1 and V is TRBV19; no clear D gene. V was cut by 7 bases and J by 7 bases, with 19 bases left in between. Germline-derived CDR1 and CDR2 are LNHDA and SQIVND (reference sequence). The CDR3 runs to 14 residues. As DNA, the CDR3 is TGTGCCAGTACCCCTGGGCAGACCCTCGGTGAAGCTTTCTTT. Amino acids: CASTPGQTLGEAFF.

This chain uses TRBV5-4 with TRBJ2-2; 7 bases map to TRBD2. Trimming cost V 4 bases and J 5 bases; bases outside gene matches: 5. This CDR3 spans 14 amino acids. Germline CDR1 is SGHNT and CDR2 is YYREEE (reference sequence). The chain's CDR3 is CASSRISGTGELFF. The DNA for the CDR3 is TGTGCCAGCAGCCGGATTAGCGGGACCGGGGAGCTGTTTTTT.

This chain connects TRBV6-5 to TRBJ1-6, with unresolved D. The CDR3 consists of 13 residues. Germline V gives CDR1 MNHEY, CDR2 SVGAGI. V was cut by 9 bases and J by 0 bases, with 6 bases left in between. CDR3 region: CASCSSYNSPLHF. CDR3 coding DNA: TGTGCCAGTTGTAGCTCCTATAATTCACCCCTCCACTTT.

The CDR3 region is CASSQTGGANNSPLHF. CDR3 DNA: TGTGCCAGCTCGCAGACAGGGGGCGCGAATAATTCACCCCTCCACTTT. V gene TRBV18 combines with J gene TRBJ1-6, with 10 nucleotides matching TRBD1. CDR1 and CDR2 (germline): KGHSH, LQKENI. The V gene end was trimmed by 6 bases and the J gene end by 5 bases; junction bases not matched to a gene: 7. This CDR3 comprises 16 residues. The full variable domain, completed using reference TRBV18 and TRBJ1-6, is NAGVMQNPRHLVRRRGQEARLRCSPMKGHSHVYWYRQLPEEGLKFMVYLQKENIIDESGMPKERFSAEFPKEGPSILRIQQVVRGDSAAYFCASSQTGGANNSPLHFGNGTRLTVT.

J is TRBJ2-1 and V is TRBV28, with D tentatively TRBD2 (7 bases). Germline V CDR1 and CDR2: MDHEN, SYDVKM. V lost 6 bases and J lost 9, with 15 bases in between. The CDR3 is 13 residues long. This chain's CDR3 is CASRVGGGAEQFF. The CDR3 DNA reads as TGTGCCAGCAGAGTAGGAGGGGGGGCTGAGCAGTTCTTC.

The CDR3, as DNA: TGTGCCAGCATTCACCCAGGCTCTCGGAACACTGAAGCTTTCTTT. Translated: CASIHPGSRNTEAFF. The gene calls are TRBV6-5 and TRBJ1-1; D remains unclear. V was pared by 7 bases and J by 1 base, with 16 bases between. The CDR3 has 15 amino acids. The germline gives CDR1 MNHEY, CDR2 SVGAGI.

The chain uses TRBV5-4 and TRBJ2-7; either TRBD1 or TRBD2 may fit D (5 bases each). The germline V gene encodes CDR1 SGHNT and CDR2 YYREEE (reference sequence). This CDR3 spans 15 amino acids. V lost 0 bases to trimming and J lost 7 bases, with 17 bases between them. CDR3 protein: CASSLEGRVLEEQYF. The CDR3, as DNA: TGTGCCAGCAGCTTGGAGGGACGGGTTCTAGAAGAGCAGTACTTC. The full variable domain, completed using reference TRBV5-4 and TRBJ2-7, is ETGVTQSPTHLIKTRGQQVTLRCSSQSGHNTVSWYQQALGQGPQFIFQYYREEENGRGNFPPRFSGLQFPNYSSELNVNALELDDSALYLCASSLEGRVLEEQYFGPGTRLTVT.